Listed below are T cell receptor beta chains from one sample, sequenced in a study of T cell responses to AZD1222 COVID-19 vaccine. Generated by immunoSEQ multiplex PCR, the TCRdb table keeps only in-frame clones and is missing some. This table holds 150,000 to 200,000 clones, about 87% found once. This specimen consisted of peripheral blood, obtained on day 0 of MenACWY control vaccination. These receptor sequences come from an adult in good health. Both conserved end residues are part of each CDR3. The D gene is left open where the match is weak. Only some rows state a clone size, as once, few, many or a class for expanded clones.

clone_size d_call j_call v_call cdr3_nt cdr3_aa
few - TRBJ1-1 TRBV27 TGTGCCAGCTGCCCCACGAACACTGAAGCTTTCTTT CASCPTNTEAFF
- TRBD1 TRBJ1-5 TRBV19 TGTGCCAGTAGTTCAACACAGGGGGCAGGTCAGCCCCAGCATTTT CASSSTQGAGQPQHF
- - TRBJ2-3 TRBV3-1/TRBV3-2 TGTGCCAGCAGCCAGAGGGGGAGCACAGATACGCAGTATTTT CASSQRGSTDTQYF
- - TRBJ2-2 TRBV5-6 TGTGCCAGCAGCCCCTCAGGGGCAGACACCGGGGAGCTGTTTTTT CASSPSGADTGELFF
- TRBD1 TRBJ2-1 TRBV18 TGTGCCAGCTCACCAGCACAGGGGTGGGATGAGCAGTTCTTC CASSPAQGWDEQFF
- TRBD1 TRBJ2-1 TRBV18 TGTGCCAGCTCGCCCCCAGGGGGTGGAACCTACAATGAGCAGTTCTTC CASSPPGGGTYNEQFF
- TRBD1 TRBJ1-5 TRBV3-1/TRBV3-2 TGTGCCAGCAGCCCCGGATCAGGGGGAGAGCCCCAGCATTTT CASSPGSGGEPQHF
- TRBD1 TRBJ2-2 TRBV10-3 TGTGCCATCAGTGAGTCGGCGGGACAGGGGACCGGGGAGCTGTTTTTT CAISESAGQGTGELFF
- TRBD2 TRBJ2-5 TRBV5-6 TGTGCCAGCAGCCCCGGACTAGGGAGGGAGACCCAGTACTTC CASSPGLGRETQYF
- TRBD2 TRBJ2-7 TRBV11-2 TGTGCCAGCAGCTTCGCGCAATTGAGCGGGGGGCTCCCCTACGAGCAGTACTTC CASSFAQLSGGLPYEQYF
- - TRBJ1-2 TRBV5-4 TGTGCCAGCAGCTTGGCGGCAAACTATGGCTACACCTTC CASSLAANYGYTF
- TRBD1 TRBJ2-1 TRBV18 TGTGCCAGCTCACGACTACCCGGAAGAGTACAGGGGAATGAGCAGTTCTTC CASSRLPGRVQGNEQFF
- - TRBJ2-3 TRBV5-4 TGTGCCAGCAGCTTGGATTCGCAAGGCACAGATACGCAGTATTTT CASSLDSQGTDTQYF
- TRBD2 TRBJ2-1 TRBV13 TGTGCCAGCAGCCGAAGACTAGCGGGAGGGGCCGACAATGAGCAGTTCTTC CASSRRLAGGADNEQFF
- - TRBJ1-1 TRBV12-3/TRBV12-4 TGTGCCAGCAACAAAGGTGACAGTACTGAAGCTTTCTTT CASNKGDSTEAFF
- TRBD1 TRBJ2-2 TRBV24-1 TGTGCCACCAGTGCTCTCACCGGGACAGGGGAAAGGGCCGGGGAGCTGTTTTTT CATSALTGTGERAGELFF
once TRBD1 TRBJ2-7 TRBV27 TGTGCCAGCAGTTTAGGGACAGGGACATCCTACGAGCAGTACTTC CASSLGTGTSYEQYF
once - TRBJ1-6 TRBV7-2 TGTGCCAGCAGCTTAGAAGGCACCCGGAGGGATTCACCCCTCCACTTT CASSLEGTRRDSPLHF
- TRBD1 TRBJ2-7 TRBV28 TGTGCCAGCAGTTCGGGACAGGGCTACGAGCAGTACTTC CASSSGQGYEQYF
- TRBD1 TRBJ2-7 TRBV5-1 TGCGCCAGCAGCCATGACAGGGGCGGCGAGCAGTACTTC CASSHDRGGEQYF
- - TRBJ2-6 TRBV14 TGTGCCAGCAGCCAGGGGGGGGCCAACGTCCTGACTTTC CASSQGGANVLTF
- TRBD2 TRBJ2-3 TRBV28 TGTGCCAGCAGGGGGGGGACTCGGACAGATACGCAGTATTTT CASRGGTRTDTQYF
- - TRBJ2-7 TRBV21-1 TGTGCCAGCAGCAAGCCGGGCCACGAGCAGTACTTC CASSKPGHEQYF
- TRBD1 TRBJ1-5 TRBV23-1 TGCGCCAGCAGTCAATCGAAGGACAGGGGACCCTATCAGCCCCAGCATTTT CASSQSKDRGPYQPQHF
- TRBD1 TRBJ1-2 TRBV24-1 TGTGCCGCGAGAACAGGGGCCGGCGGCTACACCTTC CAARTGAGGYTF
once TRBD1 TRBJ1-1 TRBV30 TGTGCCTGGACAGGGGGAGGACCTGAAGCTTTCTTT CAWTGGGPEAFF
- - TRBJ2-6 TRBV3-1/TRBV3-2 TGTGCCAGCAGCCAAGGGTCTGGGGCCAACGTCCTGACTTTC CASSQGSGANVLTF
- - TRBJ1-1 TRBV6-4 TGTGCCAGCAGAGTTACAGGGCTGAACACTGAAGCTTTCTTT CASRVTGLNTEAFF
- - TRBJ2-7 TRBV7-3 TGTGCCAGCAGCTTGGGCAGGGGTTACGAGCAGTACTTC CASSLGRGYEQYF
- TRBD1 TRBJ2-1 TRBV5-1 TGCGCCAGCAGCGAGGGACAGGCGCTGGCTATTGAGCAGTTCTTC CASSEGQALAIEQFF
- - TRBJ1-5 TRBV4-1 TGCGCCAGCAGCCTTATTCGGGATCAGCCCCAGCATTTT CASSLIRDQPQHF
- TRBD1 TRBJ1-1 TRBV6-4 TGTGCCAGCAGGATGGGACAGGGGAAAGCTTTCTTT CASRMGQGKAFF
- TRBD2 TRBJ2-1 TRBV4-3 TGCGCCAGCAGCCAGAGACTAGCGGGGTCCTACAATGAGCAGTTCTTC CASSQRLAGSYNEQFF
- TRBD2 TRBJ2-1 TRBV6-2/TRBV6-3 TGTGCCAGCAGTTACCAACTAGCGGGGGGGGTCAATGAGCAGTTCTTC CASSYQLAGGVNEQFF
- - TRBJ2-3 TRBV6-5 TGTGCCAGCAGTTACTCAGGACTGGAAGGAGATACGCAGTATTTT CASSYSGLEGDTQYF
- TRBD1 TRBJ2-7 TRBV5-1 TGCGCCAGCAGCTTGGGGGACAGCCCCTACGAGCAGTACTTC CASSLGDSPYEQYF
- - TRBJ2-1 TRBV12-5 TGTGCTAGTGGTCTGGGACGATGGGGTGATGAGCAGTTCTTC CASGLGRWGDEQFF
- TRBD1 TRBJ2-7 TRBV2 TGTGCCAGCAGACCCACCCCGGGACAGGGTTTGAGGGCAACCTACGAGCAGTACTTC CASRPTPGQGLRATYEQYF